These T cell receptor beta chains were read from a single sample in a study of blood T cells in healthy people across ages. TCRdb reanalysed the 5' RACE reads using MiXCR and keeps one entry per CDR3 protein. Here the sample spans 700,000 to 850,000 distinct CDR3 sequences, 50% to 65% being singletons. Material for sequencing was blood. These receptors came from a man older than 75 in good health. Each CDR3 is given with its conserved first and last residue. D genes are given only for firm matches. Some rows mark clone size as missing; the rest say once, few, many or name a class of expanded clone.

CDR3 protein,CDR3 DNA,V gene,J gene,CDR3 length,D gene,clone size
CASSPVDSRYEQYF,TGTGCCAGCTCACCTGTGGACTCACGCTACGAGCAGTACTTC,TRBV18,TRBJ2-7,14,.,.
CASSERVYEQYF,TGTGCCAGCAGTGAGAGGGTCTACGAGCAGTACTTC,TRBV6-1,TRBJ2-7,12,.,few
CAISESQINYGYTF,TGTGCCATCAGTGAGTCACAGATTAACTATGGCTACACCTTC,TRBV10-3,TRBJ1-2,14,.,.
CASSQAAGGPGEQYF,TGCGCCAGCAGCCAAGCGGCGGGAGGGCCGGGTGAGCAGTACTTC,TRBV4-1,TRBJ2-7,15,TRBD2,few
CASSPGGAGTGELFF,TGTGCCAGCAGCCCCGGGGGGGCGGGCACCGGGGAGCTGTTTTTT,TRBV7-2,TRBJ2-2,15,TRBD2,.
CASSLAGGLSTDTQYF,TGTGCCAGCAGCTTAGCCGGCGGACTGAGCACAGATACGCAGTATTTT,TRBV7-6,TRBJ2-3,16,.,.
CASIRGQTKTANYGYTF,TGTGCCAGCATCAGGGGGCAGACTAAGACCGCTAACTATGGCTACACCTTC,TRBV6-6,TRBJ1-2,17,TRBD1,.
CASSVRQVDPRTAGRYAYF,TGTGCCAGCAGTGTTAGACAGGTTGACCCTCGGACAGCGGGAAGATACGCGTATTTT,TRBV2,TRBJ2-3,19,.,few
CASSLRTGGLTPLHF,TGTGCCAGCAGCTTGCGGACAGGGGGCCTTACACCCCTCCACTTT,TRBV7-2,TRBJ1-6,15,TRBD1,many
CASSQGEDRGYETQYF,TGTGCCAGCAGCCAAGGGGAGGACAGGGGGTATGAGACCCAGTACTTC,TRBV4-2,TRBJ2-5,16,TRBD1,.
CASSVGGRTGRFSYEQYF,TGTGCCAGCAGCGTAGGGGGGAGGACAGGAAGATTCTCCTACGAGCAGTACTTC,TRBV9,TRBJ2-7,18,.,.
CASSPVPLSTTNEKLFF,TGTGCCAGCTCACCAGTCCCCCTGAGTACAACTAATGAAAAACTGTTTTTT,TRBV18,TRBJ1-4,17,.,.
CASSPSASGSFTSPLHF,TGCGCCAGCAGCCCAAGCGCCAGTGGGTCGTTTACCTCACCCCTCCACTTT,TRBV4-1,TRBJ1-6,17,.,.
CASSVHRDSQAYEQYF,TGTGCCAGCAGTGTTCACCGGGACAGCCAAGCCTACGAGCAGTACTTC,TRBV6-1,TRBJ2-7,16,TRBD1,.
CASSEQGALPTEAFF,TGTGCCAGCAGTGAACAGGGGGCGCTCCCCACTGAAGCTTTCTTT,TRBV27,TRBJ1-1,15,TRBD1,.
CASSQRPDGANVLTF,TGTGCCAGCAGCCAGAGACCGGATGGGGCCAACGTCCTGACTTTC,TRBV6-1,TRBJ2-6,15,.,.
CSARGGTGYEQYF,TGCAGTGCTAGAGGTGGGACCGGCTACGAGCAGTACTTC,TRBV20-1,TRBJ2-7,13,.,.
CASSLSGLAGISEQYF,TGTGCCAGCAGCCTCTCGGGACTAGCGGGGATAAGTGAGCAGTACTTC,TRBV4-2,TRBJ2-7,16,TRBD2,few
CASSGLRSYEQYF,TGTGCCAGCAGTGGGCTCCGCTCCTACGAGCAGTACTTC,TRBV6-1,TRBJ2-7,13,.,.
CASNGRNYREGDEQFF,TGCGCCAGCAATGGGAGGAACTACAGGGAAGGCGATGAGCAGTTCTTC,TRBV5-1,TRBJ2-1,16,.,.
CASSLAGRVNQETQYF,TGTGCCAGCAGTTTAGCGGGCAGGGTGAATCAAGAGACCCAGTACTTC,TRBV12-3/TRBV12-4,TRBJ2-5,16,.,.
CASSLRSRREGRETQYF,TGTGCCAGCAGTTTACGATCCCGGCGGGAGGGCCGAGAGACCCAGTACTTC,TRBV6-5,TRBJ2-5,17,TRBD2,.
CSAPGPRSYNEQFF,TGCAGCGCACCGGGACCACGGTCCTACAATGAGCAGTTCTTC,TRBV20-1,TRBJ2-1,14,.,.
CASSLDRVVYEQYF,TGTGCCAGCAGCTTAGACAGGGTGGTCTACGAGCAGTACTTC,TRBV7-2,TRBJ2-7,14,.,few
CASNAQGSTEAFF,TGTGCCAGCAACGCACAGGGGTCCACTGAAGCTTTCTTT,TRBV6-4,TRBJ1-1,13,TRBD1,.
CASRSSGDPRAQYF,TGTGCCAGCAGGTCTAGCGGGGACCCCCGAGCCCAGTACTTC,TRBV12-3/TRBV12-4,TRBJ2-7,14,TRBD2,.